This T cell receptor (beta chain) was found in a study of blood T cell repertoires in COVID-19. Looking at the study overall: From the United States, Italy and Spain came samples of acute and convalescent COVID-19. Sources were T cells, B-cell-depleted T cells, or PBMCs; the material itself was cDNA or gDNA.

How the authors handled the data: Amplifying reference gene primers gave estimates of nucleated cell counts. Sequencing was performed with immunoSEQ multiplex PCR; in TCRdb, only in-frame clones are kept and a portion is missing. V, J and clone size derive from that table, while D and trimming were established from the DNA sequence. The top ten clones hold roughly 3.3% of a sample with 150,000 to 200,000 clones, about 89% of them seen once. The germline V and J ends were trimmed by 2 bases and 4 bases, with 9 bases remaining between them. The germline gives CDR1 KGHSH, CDR2 LQKENI. This CDR3 has 13 residues.

Material for sequencing was peripheral blood. This clonotype originated in a man between 65 and 85 years old with acute or convalescent COVID-19. The V and J genes are TRBV18 and TRBJ2-7, with a possible D match to TRBD1 (5 bases). DNA of the CDR3: TGTGCCAGCTCACCAACGACAGATTACGAGCAGTACTTC. It codes for CASSPTTDYEQYF.